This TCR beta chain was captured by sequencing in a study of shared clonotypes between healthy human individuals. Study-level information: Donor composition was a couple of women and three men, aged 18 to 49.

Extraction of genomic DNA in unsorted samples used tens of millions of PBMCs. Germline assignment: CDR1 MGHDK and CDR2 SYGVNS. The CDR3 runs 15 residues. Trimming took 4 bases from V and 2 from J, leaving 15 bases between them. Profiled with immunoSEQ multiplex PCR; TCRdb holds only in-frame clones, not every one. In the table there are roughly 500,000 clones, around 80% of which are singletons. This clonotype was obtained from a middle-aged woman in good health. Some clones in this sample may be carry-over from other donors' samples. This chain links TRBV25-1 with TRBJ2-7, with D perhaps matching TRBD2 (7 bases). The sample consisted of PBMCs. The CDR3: CASSVQGRGTYEQYF. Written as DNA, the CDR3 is TGTGCCAGCAGTGTCCAGGGGAGGGGAACCTACGAGCAGTACTTC.